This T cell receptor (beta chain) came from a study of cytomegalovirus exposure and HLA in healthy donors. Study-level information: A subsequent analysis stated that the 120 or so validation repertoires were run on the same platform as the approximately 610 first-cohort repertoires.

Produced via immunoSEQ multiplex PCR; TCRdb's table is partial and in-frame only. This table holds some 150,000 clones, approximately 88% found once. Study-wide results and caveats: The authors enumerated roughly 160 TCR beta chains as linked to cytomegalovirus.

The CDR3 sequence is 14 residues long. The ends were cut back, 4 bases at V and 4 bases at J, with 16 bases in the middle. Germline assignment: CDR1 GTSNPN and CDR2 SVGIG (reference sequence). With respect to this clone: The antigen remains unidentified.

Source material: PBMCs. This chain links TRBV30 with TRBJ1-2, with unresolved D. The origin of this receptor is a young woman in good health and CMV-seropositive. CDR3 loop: CAWTRRGRSYGYTF. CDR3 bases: TGTGCCTGGACTAGGCGGGGTAGGAGCTATGGCTACACCTTC.